This T cell receptor beta chain came from a study of metastatic and nonmetastatic thyroid tumors. Study details: Across blood and tumor or nodule tissue, repertoires from malignant and benign thyroid patients were compared with one another. Overall study results and limits: According to reports, the diversity of TCR beta was significantly higher in malignant thyroid tumors than in benign nodules, and this held in both blood and tumor samples.

Not a single patient had been given any form of treatment at any point before undergoing thyroid surgery. This clone has a count of ten or more. Its antigen is not known. TCRdb called clones again from the PCR reads with MiXCR. The sample records under 15,000 clones, around 21% being singletons. CDR3 length: 19 amino acids. Germline trimming cut 1 base from V and 6 bases from J; bases unmatched to any gene: 20. Germline V CDR1 and CDR2: SGHRS, YFSETQ. The V and J genes are TRBV5-1 and TRBJ1-2; 8 bases match TRBD1. The specimen sequenced was adjacent normal tissue. This sequence originates from a female donor with papillary thyroid cancer or a benign thyroid nodule (not recorded which). Some clones in this sample may be carry-over from other donors' samples. CDR3 sequence reads: CASSLWVSGHRGFLDGYTF. CDR3 bases: TGCGCCAGCAGCTTGTGGGTCTCGGGCCACAGGGGGTTCCTGGATGGCTACACCTTC.